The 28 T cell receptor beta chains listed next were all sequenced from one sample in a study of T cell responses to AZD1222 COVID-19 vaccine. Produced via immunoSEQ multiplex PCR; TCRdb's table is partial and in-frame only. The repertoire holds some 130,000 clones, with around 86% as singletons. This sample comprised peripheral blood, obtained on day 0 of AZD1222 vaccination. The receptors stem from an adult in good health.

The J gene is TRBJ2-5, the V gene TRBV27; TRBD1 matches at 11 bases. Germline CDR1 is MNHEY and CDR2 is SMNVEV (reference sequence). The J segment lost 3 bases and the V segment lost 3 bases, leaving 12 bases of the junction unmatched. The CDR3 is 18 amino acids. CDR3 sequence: CASSLGPGTGGWKETQYF. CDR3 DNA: TGTGCCAGCAGTTTGGGACCCGGGACAGGGGGATGGAAAGAGACCCAGTACTTC.

The CDR3 coding sequence is TGTGCCAGCAGCTTAGAGGTCTGGACAGGGCCCAAGTTCGACTATGGCTACACCTTC. Translating gives CASSLEVWTGPKFDYGYTF. The chain recombines TRBV11-2 with TRBJ1-2, with 8 bases identical to TRBD1. Germline trimming cut 0 bases from V and 3 bases from J; bases unmatched to any gene: 15. The CDR3 totals 19 residues. Germline V gene lookup returns CDR1 SGHAT and CDR2 FQNNGV.

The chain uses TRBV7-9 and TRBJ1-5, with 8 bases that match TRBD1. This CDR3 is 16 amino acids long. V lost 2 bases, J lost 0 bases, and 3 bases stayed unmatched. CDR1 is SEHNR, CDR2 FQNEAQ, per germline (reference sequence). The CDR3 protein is CASSLSGTGSNQPQHF. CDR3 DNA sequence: TGTGCCAGCAGCTTATCCGGGACAGGTAGCAATCAGCCCCAGCATTTT.

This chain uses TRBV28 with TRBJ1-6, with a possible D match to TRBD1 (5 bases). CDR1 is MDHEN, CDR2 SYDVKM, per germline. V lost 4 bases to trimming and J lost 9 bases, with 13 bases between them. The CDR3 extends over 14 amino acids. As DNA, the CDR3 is TGTGCCAGCAGTTCAGCAGGGACGGGTTCACCCCTCCACTTT. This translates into CASSSAGTGSPLHF. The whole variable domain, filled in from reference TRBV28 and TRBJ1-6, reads DVKVTQSSRYLVKRTGEKVFLECVQDMDHENMFWYRQDPGLGLRLIYFSYDVKMKEKGDIPEGYSVSREKKERFSLILESASTNQTSMYLCASSSAGTGSPLHFGNGTRLTVT.

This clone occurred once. The chain's CDR3 is CASSPPGVDTEAFF. The CDR3 DNA is TGTGCCAGCAGCCCCCCGGGGGTAGACACTGAAGCTTTCTTT. This chain links TRBV27 with TRBJ1-1, with a tentative D call TRBD1 (5 bases). V was cut by 6 bases and J by 3 bases, with 14 bases left in between. This CDR3 has 14 amino acids. Germline assignment: CDR1 MNHEY and CDR2 SMNVEV (reference sequence).

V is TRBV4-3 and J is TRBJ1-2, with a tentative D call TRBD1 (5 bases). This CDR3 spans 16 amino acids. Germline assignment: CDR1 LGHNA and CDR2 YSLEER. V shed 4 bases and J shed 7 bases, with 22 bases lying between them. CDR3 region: CASSPSGLAGNAGYTF. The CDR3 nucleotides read TGCGCCAGCAGCCCGTCTGGGCTGGCAGGGAATGCTGGCTACACCTTC.

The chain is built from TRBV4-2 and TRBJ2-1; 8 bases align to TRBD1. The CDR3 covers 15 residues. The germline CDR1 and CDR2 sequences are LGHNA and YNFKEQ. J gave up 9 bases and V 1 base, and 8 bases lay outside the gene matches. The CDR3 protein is CASSQGQGAQGEQFF. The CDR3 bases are TGTGCCAGCAGCCAAGGGCAGGGGGCGCAAGGTGAGCAGTTCTTC.

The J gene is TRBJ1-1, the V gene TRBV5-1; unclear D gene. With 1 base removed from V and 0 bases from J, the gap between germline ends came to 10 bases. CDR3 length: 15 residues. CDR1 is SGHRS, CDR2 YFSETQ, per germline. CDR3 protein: CASSLKREMNTEAFF. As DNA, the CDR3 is TGCGCCAGCAGCTTGAAACGGGAGATGAACACTGAAGCTTTCTTT.

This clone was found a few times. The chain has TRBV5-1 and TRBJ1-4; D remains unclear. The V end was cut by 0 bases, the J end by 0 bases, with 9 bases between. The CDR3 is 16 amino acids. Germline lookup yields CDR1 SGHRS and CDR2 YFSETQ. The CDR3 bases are TGCGCCAGCAGCTTGGGAGACCGTGCAACTAATGAAAAACTGTTTTTT. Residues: CASSLGDRATNEKLFF.

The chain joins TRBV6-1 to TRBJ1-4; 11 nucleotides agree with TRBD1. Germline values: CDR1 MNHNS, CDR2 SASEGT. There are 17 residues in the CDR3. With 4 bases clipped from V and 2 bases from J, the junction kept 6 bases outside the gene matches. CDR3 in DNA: TGTGCCAGCAGTGCTGGGACAGGGGGTTTCACTAATGAAAAACTGTTTTTT. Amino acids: CASSAGTGGFTNEKLFF.

The CDR3 loop reads CASSITAKTSGATDTQYF. CDR3 nucleotide sequence: TGTGCCAGTAGTATCACGGCAAAGACTAGCGGGGCCACAGATACGCAGTATTTT. The chain recombines TRBV19 with TRBJ2-3, with 11 bases that match TRBD2. The CDR3 runs 18 residues. The germline gives CDR1 LNHDA, CDR2 SQIVND (reference sequence). The V gene end was trimmed by 3 bases and the J gene end by 2 bases; junction bases not matched to a gene: 10.

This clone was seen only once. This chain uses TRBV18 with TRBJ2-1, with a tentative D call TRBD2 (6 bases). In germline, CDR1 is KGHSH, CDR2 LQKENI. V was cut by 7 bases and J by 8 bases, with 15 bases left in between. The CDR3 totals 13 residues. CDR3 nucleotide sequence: TGTGCCAGCTGTCCAACTAGCATCCATGAGCAGTTCTTC. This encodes CASCPTSIHEQFF.

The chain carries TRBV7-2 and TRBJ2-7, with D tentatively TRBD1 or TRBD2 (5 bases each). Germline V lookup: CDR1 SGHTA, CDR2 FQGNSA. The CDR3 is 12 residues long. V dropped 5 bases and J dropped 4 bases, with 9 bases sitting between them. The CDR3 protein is CASSEGSYEQYF. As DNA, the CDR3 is TGTGCCAGCAGCGAGGGGAGTTACGAGCAGTACTTC.

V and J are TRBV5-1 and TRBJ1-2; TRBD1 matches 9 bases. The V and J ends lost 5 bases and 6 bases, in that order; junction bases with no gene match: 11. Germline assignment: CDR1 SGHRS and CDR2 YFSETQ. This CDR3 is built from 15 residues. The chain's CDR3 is CASRGTGLGFDGYTF. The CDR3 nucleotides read TGCGCCAGCAGAGGGACAGGGTTAGGTTTCGATGGCTACACCTTC.

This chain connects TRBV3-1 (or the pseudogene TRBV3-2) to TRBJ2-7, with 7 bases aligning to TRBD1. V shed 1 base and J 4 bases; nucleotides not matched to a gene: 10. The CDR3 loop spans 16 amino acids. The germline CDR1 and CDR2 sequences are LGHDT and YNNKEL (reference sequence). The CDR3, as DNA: TGTGCCAGCAGCCAAGGGTTCCTAGGACAGGTATACGAGCAGTACTTC. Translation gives CASSQGFLGQVYEQYF.

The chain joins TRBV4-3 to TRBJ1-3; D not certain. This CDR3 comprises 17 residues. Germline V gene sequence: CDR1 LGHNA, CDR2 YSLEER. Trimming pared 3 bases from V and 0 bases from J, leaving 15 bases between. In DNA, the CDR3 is TGCGCCAGCAGCCAGAGGGAGTCGGCCTACTCTGGAAACACCATATATTTT. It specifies CASSQRESAYSGNTIYF.

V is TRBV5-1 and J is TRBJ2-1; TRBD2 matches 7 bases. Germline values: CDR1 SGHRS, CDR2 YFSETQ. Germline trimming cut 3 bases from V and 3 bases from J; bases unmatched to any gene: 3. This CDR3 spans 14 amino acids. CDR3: CASSSGGSYNEQFF. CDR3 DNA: TGCGCCAGCAGCTCGGGGGGAAGCTACAATGAGCAGTTCTTC. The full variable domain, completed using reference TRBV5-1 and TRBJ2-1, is KAGVTQTPRYLIKTRGQQVTLSCSPISGHRSVSWYQQTPGQGLQFLFEYFSETQRNKGNFPGRFSGRQFSNSRSEMNVSTLELGDSALYLCASSSGGSYNEQFFGPGTRLTVL.

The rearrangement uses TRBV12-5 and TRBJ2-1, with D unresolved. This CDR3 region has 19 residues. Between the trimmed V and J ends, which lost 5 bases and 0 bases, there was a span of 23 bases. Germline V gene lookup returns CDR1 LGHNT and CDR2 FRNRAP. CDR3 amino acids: CASGTGPPRQVPSYNEQFF. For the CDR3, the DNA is TGTGCTAGTGGTACTGGCCCCCCTAGGCAGGTCCCCTCCTACAATGAGCAGTTCTTC.

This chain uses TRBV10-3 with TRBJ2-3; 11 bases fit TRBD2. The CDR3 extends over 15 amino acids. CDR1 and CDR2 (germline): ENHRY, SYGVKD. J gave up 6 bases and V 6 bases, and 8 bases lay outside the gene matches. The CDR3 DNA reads TGTGCCATCAGCTATAGCGGGGGGGCCGAGGATACGCAGTATTTT. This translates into CAISYSGGAEDTQYF.

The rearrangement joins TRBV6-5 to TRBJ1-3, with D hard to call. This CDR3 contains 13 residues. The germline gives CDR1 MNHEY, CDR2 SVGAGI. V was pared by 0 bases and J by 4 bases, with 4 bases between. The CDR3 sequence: CASSYSVGNTIYF. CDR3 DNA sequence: TGTGCCAGCAGTTACTCTGTCGGAAACACCATATATTTT.

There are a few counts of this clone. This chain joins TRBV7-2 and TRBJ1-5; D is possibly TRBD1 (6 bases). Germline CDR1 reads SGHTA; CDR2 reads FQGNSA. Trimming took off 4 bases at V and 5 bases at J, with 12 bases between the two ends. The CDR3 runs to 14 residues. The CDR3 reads CASSSQGWDQPQHF. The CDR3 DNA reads TGTGCCAGCAGCTCACAGGGTTGGGATCAGCCCCAGCATTTT.

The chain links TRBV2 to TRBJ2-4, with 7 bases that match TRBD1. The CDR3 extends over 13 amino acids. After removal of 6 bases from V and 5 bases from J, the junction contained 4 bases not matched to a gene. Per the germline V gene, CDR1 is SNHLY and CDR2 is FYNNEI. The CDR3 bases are TGTGCCAGCAGGTGGGACAGTCAAAACATTCAGTACTTC. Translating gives CASRWDSQNIQYF.

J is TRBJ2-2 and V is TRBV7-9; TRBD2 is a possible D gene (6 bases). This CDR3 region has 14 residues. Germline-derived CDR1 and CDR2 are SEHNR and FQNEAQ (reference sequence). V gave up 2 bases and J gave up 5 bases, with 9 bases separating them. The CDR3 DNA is TGTGCCAGCAGCTTATCTGGGGGGACCGGGGAGCTGTTTTTT. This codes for CASSLSGGTGELFF.

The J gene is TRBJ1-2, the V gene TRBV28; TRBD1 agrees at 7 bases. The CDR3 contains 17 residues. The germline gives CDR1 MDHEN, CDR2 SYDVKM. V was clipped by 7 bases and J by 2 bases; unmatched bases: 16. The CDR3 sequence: CASNAPGTEWTNYGYTF. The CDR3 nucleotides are TGTGCCAGCAATGCCCCCGGGACAGAGTGGACCAACTATGGCTACACCTTC.

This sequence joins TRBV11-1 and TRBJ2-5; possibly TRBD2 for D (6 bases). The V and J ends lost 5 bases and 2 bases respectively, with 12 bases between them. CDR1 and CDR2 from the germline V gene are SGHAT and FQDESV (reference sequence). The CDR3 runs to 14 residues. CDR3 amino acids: CASSTTSHQETQYF. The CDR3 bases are TGTGCCAGCAGCACGACTAGTCATCAAGAGACCCAGTACTTC.

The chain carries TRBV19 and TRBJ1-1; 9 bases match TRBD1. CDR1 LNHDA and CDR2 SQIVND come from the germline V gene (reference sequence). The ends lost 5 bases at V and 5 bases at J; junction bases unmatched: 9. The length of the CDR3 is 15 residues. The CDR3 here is CASSVTGGLGTEAFF. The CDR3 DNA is TGTGCCAGTAGTGTCACAGGGGGCTTGGGGACTGAAGCTTTCTTT. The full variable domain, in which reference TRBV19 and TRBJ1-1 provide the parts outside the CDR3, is DGGITQSPKYLFRKEGQNVTLSCEQNLNHDAMYWYRQDPGQGLRLIYYSQIVNDFQKGDIAEGYSVSREKKESFPLTVTSAQKNPTAFYLCASSVTGGLGTEAFFGQGTRLTVV.

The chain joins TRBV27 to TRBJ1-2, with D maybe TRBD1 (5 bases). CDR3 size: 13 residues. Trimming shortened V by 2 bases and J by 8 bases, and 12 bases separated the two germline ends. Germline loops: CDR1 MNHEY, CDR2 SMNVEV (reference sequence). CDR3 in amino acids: CASSLRGVQGYTF. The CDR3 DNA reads TGTGCCAGCAGTTTACGGGGGGTTCAGGGCTACACCTTC.

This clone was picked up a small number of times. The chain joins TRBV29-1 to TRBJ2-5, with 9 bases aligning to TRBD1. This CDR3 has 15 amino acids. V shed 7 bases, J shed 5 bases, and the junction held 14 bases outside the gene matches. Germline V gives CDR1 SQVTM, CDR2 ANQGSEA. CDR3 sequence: CSGARRGQGRETQYF. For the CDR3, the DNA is TGCAGCGGGGCTCGACGAGGACAGGGGCGGGAGACCCAGTACTTC.